What follows is one T cell receptor (beta chain) and its context. As yet, its antigen is unknown. This specimen comes from a study of PD-1 blockade in classical Hodgkin lymphoma. Method: immunoSEQ multiplex PCR; TCRdb's copy keeps in-frame clones and lacks some. Found here are about 43,000 clones, approximately 79% of them singletons; the top ten hold 2.8%. Study results and limitations: Prior to therapy, complete responders displayed diversity much like that of newly diagnosed patients. CD4+ TCR diversity, unlike CD8+, rose significantly by C4D1.

The V and J ends lost 10 bases and 0 bases, in that order; junction bases with no gene match: 13. The CDR3 has 17 amino acids. Every patient experienced relapse after autologous stem cell transplantation, and brentuximab vedotin exposure varied. The sequence was collected from a human donor with classical Hodgkin lymphoma. Sequences were derived from peripheral blood mononuclear cells (PBMCs), sampled before the second cycle of nivolumab. The gene calls are TRBV6-7 and TRBJ2-3; TRBD1 matches 10 bases. TRBV6-7 qualifies as an ORF whose function is uncertain. The CDR3 is CATSGTGALFSTDTQYF. As DNA, the CDR3 is TGTGCCACTTCCGGGACAGGGGCCTTATTTAGCACAGATACGCAGTATTTT.